The 17 T cell receptor beta chains below all came from one sample that was sequenced in a study of blood T cell repertoires in COVID-19. The method was immunoSEQ multiplex PCR; TCRdb's version includes in-frame clones alone and lacks a portion of them. Seen here are about 490,000 clones, 80% to 90% observed once, and the top ten hold about 3.2%. The specimen was peripheral blood. The receptors were gathered from a human donor in a cohort sampled during active COVID-19.

The rearrangement links TRBV27 to TRBJ2-3; D not certain. Germline CDR1 reads MNHEY; CDR2 reads SMNVEV (reference sequence). V lost 1 base to trimming and J lost 3 bases, with 14 bases between them. The CDR3 is made up of 16 amino acids. In DNA, the CDR3 is TGTGCCAGCAGTTTATTCGGTCAGGTACCAACAGATACGCAGTATTTT. It specifies CASSLFGQVPTDTQYF.

The V and J genes are TRBV5-1 and TRBJ2-2, with TRBD1 matching over 7 bases. The ends lost 0 bases at V and 2 bases at J; junction bases unmatched: 4. This CDR3 has 16 residues. Per the germline V gene, CDR1 is SGHRS and CDR2 is YFSETQ. CDR3 protein: CASSLAGTANTGELFF. CDR3 in DNA: TGCGCCAGCAGCTTGGCCGGGACAGCAAACACCGGGGAGCTGTTTTTT.

The V call is TRBV28, the J call TRBJ2-7; 7 bases are shared with TRBD1. V was pared by 8 bases and J by 2 bases, with 3 bases of the junction left unmatched. This CDR3 has 12 amino acids. The germline CDR1 and CDR2 sequences are MDHEN and SYDVKM. CDR3 region: CASRDSTYEQYF. The CDR3 bases are TGTGCCAGCCGGGACAGTACCTACGAGCAGTACTTC.

The rearrangement joins TRBV28 to TRBJ2-7; 12 bases are a match to TRBD1. Per the germline V gene, CDR1 is MDHEN and CDR2 is SYDVKM. V shed 5 bases and J 4 bases; nucleotides not matched to a gene: 6. This CDR3 is built from 15 residues. CDR3 region: CASSGRDRGPYEQYF. The CDR3 nucleotides are TGTGCCAGCAGTGGCCGGGACAGGGGGCCGTACGAGCAGTACTTC.

The V gene is TRBV11-3, the J gene TRBJ2-1; the match to TRBD2 covers 7 bases. Germline-derived CDR1 and CDR2 are SGHNT and YENEEA. This CDR3 has 13 residues. V shed 3 bases and J 8 bases; nucleotides not matched to a gene: 4. The CDR3 sequence is CASSLEAGYEQFF. CDR3 bases: TGTGCCAGCAGCTTGGAAGCGGGATATGAGCAGTTCTTC.

CDR3 in amino acids: CASSSPSGQGLYEQYF. CDR3 in DNA: TGTGCCAGCAGTTCTCCATCGGGACAGGGACTCTACGAGCAGTACTTC. The chain combines TRBV27 with TRBJ2-7, with 9 bases fitting TRBD1. The ends lost 4 bases at V and 3 bases at J; junction bases unmatched: 10. CDR1 is MNHEY and CDR2 is SMNVEV in the germline V gene (reference sequence). This CDR3 comprises 16 residues.

The chain combines TRBV2 with TRBJ2-3, with 7 bases aligning to TRBD2. This CDR3 contains 13 residues. V dropped 5 bases and J dropped 5; count of bases not matched to a gene: 4. CDR1 is SNHLY and CDR2 is FYNNEI in the germline V gene. This CDR3 reads CASSFLAEDTQYF. CDR3 nucleotides: TGTGCCAGCAGTTTTCTAGCGGAAGATACGCAGTATTTT.

The rearrangement uses TRBV7-6 and TRBJ2-7, with 9 bases aligning to TRBD2. This CDR3 contains 16 residues. J was trimmed by 2 bases and V by 2 bases; bases with no gene match: 7. Germline V gene lookup returns CDR1 SGHVS and CDR2 FNYEAQ. CDR3 sequence reads: CASSLRIAGEPYEQYF. CDR3 DNA sequence: TGTGCCAGCAGCTTAAGGATAGCGGGAGAACCCTACGAGCAGTACTTC.

The chain uses TRBV7-2 and TRBJ2-2, with a possible D match to TRBD2 (5 bases). The germline V gene encodes CDR1 SGHTA and CDR2 FQGNSA. This CDR3 has 14 residues. Deletions cut 1 base from V and 10 bases from J, with 13 bases between. The CDR3, as DNA: TGTGCCAGCAGCTTAGGTGTCCGGGGAGAGGAGCTGTTTTTT. This translates into CASSLGVRGEELFF. Drawing the rest from reference TRBV7-2 and TRBJ2-2, the complete variable domain is GAGVSQSPSNKVTEKGKDVELRCDPISGHTALYWYRQSLGQGLEFLIYFQGNSAPDKSGLPSDRFSAERTGGSVSTLTIQRTQQEDSAVYLCASSLGVRGEELFFGEGSRLTVL.

The CDR3 loop reads CASSFSRGQGEQYF. CDR3 DNA sequence: TGTGCCAGCAGTTTCAGCAGGGGGCAGGGGGAGCAGTACTTC. The chain couples TRBV27 to TRBJ2-7, with 8 bases identical to TRBD1. With V trimmed by 3 bases and J by 7 bases, 8 bases remained unmatched. CDR1 MNHEY and CDR2 SMNVEV come from the germline V gene (reference sequence). The CDR3 is 14 amino acids.

This clone was detected only a few times. This sequence joins TRBV7-2 and TRBJ1-6; D gene unclear. V lost 5 bases and J 10 bases, leaving 15 bases between the germline ends. Germline V gene lookup returns CDR1 SGHTA and CDR2 FQGNSA. The CDR3 is 14 amino acids. For the CDR3, the DNA is TGTGCCAGCAGCCCGAATCGGGGAGACTCACCCCTCCACTTT. Protein: CASSPNRGDSPLHF.

This clone has a handful of counts. The chain is built from TRBV2 and TRBJ1-2, with no clear D. V was clipped by 2 bases and J by 7 bases, with 11 bases between them. Germline-derived CDR1 and CDR2 are SNHLY and FYNNEI. The CDR3 loop spans 13 amino acids. CDR3 sequence: CASSEMAGSGYTF. The CDR3 DNA follows: TGTGCCAGCAGTGAAATGGCGGGTTCTGGCTACACCTTC.

This chain joins TRBV30 and TRBJ2-7; 9 nucleotides align to TRBD1. CDR1 and CDR2 from the germline V gene are GTSNPN and SVGIG (reference sequence). After removal of 3 bases from V and 4 bases from J, the junction contained 4 bases not matched to a gene. CDR3 size: 13 residues. The DNA for the CDR3 is TGTGCCTGGAGCGGGACAGGGTTATACGAGCAGTACTTC. As protein: CAWSGTGLYEQYF. Using reference TRBV30 and TRBJ2-7 for the parts outside the CDR3, the full variable domain is SQTIHQWPATLVQPVGSPLSLECTVEGTSNPNLYWYRQAAGRGLQLLFYSVGIGQISSEVPQNLSASRPQDRQFILSSKKLLLSDSGFYLCAWSGTGLYEQYFGPGTRLTVT.

This clone was found a few times. The DNA for the CDR3 is TGTGCCAGCAGCTCGGACAGGCTGTGGACAGATACGCAGTATTTT. As protein: CASSSDRLWTDTQYF. The chain links TRBV7-9 to TRBJ2-3; 7 nucleotides match TRBD1. This CDR3 has 15 residues. CDR1 is SEHNR and CDR2 is FQNEAQ in the germline V gene (reference sequence). Trimming took 4 bases from V and 3 from J; bases not matched to a gene: 7.

The rearrangement links TRBV5-6 to TRBJ2-5; a possible D gene is TRBD2 (5 bases). Trimming took off 1 base at V and 5 bases at J, with 9 bases between the two ends. The length of the CDR3 is 13 residues. Per the germline V gene, CDR1 is SGHDT and CDR2 is YYEEEE. CDR3 nucleotides: TGTGCCAGCAGCTTGAGAGGGTCCGAGACCCAGTACTTC. Its translation: CASSLRGSETQYF.

The genes are TRBV5-1 and TRBJ1-2; weak D call: TRBD1 (5 bases). The CDR3 runs 18 residues. V was trimmed by 2 bases and J by 4 bases, leaving 24 bases between them. Germline assignment: CDR1 SGHRS and CDR2 YFSETQ. The DNA for the CDR3 is TGCGCCAGCAGCTTAAATCCTCCGGGCAGGGTCACTGTCTATGGCTACACCTTC. Translated, it gives CASSLNPPGRVTVYGYTF.

The V and J genes are TRBV7-3 and TRBJ1-2; 8 bases fit TRBD1. With V trimmed by 5 bases and J by 6 bases, 8 bases remained unmatched. The CDR3 runs 14 residues. Germline values: CDR1 SGHTA, CDR2 FQGTGA. CDR3 nucleotide sequence: TGTGCCAGCAGCCGAACAGGGGGGCCTGATGGCTACACCTTC. Translation gives CASSRTGGPDGYTF.